This TCR beta chain was sequenced in a study of cytomegalovirus exposure and HLA in healthy donors. The table lists this clone with a few counts. The study ran its PCR with 60 Vbeta and 13 Jbeta primers. Repertoires were generated with immunoSEQ multiplex PCR, while TCRdb's copy carries only in-frame clones and drops some. The sample carries 150,000 to 200,000 clones, more than 65% recorded once. The receptor's source is a woman aged 25 to 45 in good health and CMV-seronegative. The specimen was PBMCs.

In DNA, the CDR3 is TGCAGCGTTGGGGACACCGGCGGAGCTTTCTTT. Translation: CSVGDTGGAFF. V and J are TRBV29-1 and TRBJ1-1; D might be TRBD1 (6 bases). With 4 bases removed from V and 10 bases from J, the gap between germline ends came to 13 bases. Germline CDR1 SQVTM, CDR2 ANQGSEA. The CDR3 covers 11 residues.